This TCR beta chain was identified during a study of T cells in localized non-small cell lung cancer. General study points: Exceeding tumor, uninvolved adjacent lung had the highest T cell clonality. Because researchers sequenced only one region of the tumor, heterogeneity is still possible. For the top 100 tumor clones, a median approximately 61 also appeared in adjacent lung. Increased T cell density in blood showed an association with longer overall survival.

Notes on this clone: Its target is unknown.

Per germline, CDR1 SGHVS and CDR2 FQNEAQ. This CDR3 comprises 14 residues. Profiled with immunoSEQ multiplex PCR; TCRdb holds only in-frame clones, not every one. The sample yields fewer than 50,000 clones, 65% to 90% seen once. V usage is TRBV7-8 and J usage is TRBJ2-5, with 7 bases aligning to TRBD1. The DNA end favors TRBJ2-7, so the J call may be wrong. The receptor comes from a man between 40 and 70 years old with stage II lung adenocarcinoma. The source material was PBMCs, sampled before any cancer treatment. CDR3 region: CASSTGQAVYEQYF. CDR3 sequence (DNA): TGTGCCAGCAGCACCGGACAGGCGGTCTACGAGCAGTACTTC.